Listed below are T cell receptor beta chains from one sample, sequenced in a study of blood T cell repertoires in COVID-19. Profiling relied on immunoSEQ multiplex PCR, and the TCRdb table lists in-frame clones only, not all of them. Here the sample spans nearly 300,000 clones, 88% being singletons. The specimen sequenced was peripheral blood. The receptors here all came from a woman in her 30s who had recovered from COVID-19. The CDR3 runs from the conserved cysteine through the conserved F or W. D genes are given only for firm matches. Rows give clone size only sometimes, using once, few, many, or a class for an expanded clone.

clone size,V gene,J gene,D gene,CDR3 protein,CDR3 DNA
-,TRBV5-5,TRBJ2-4,-,CASSLVGQGGNIQYF,TGTGCCAGCAGCTTGGTGGGGCAGGGTGGAAACATTCAGTACTTC
-,TRBV10-3,TRBJ1-1,-,CAISVGAGSLEAFF,TGTGCCATCAGTGTAGGGGCCGGGAGCCTTGAAGCTTTCTTT
-,TRBV19,TRBJ1-6,-,CASKVLTGRDSPLHF,TGTGCCAGTAAGGTACTCACTGGGAGGGATTCACCCCTCCACTTT
-,TRBV6-5,TRBJ1-1,TRBD1,CASRGQGGRTEAFF,TGTGCCAGCAGGGGACAGGGGGGGCGGACTGAAGCTTTCTTT
-,TRBV18,TRBJ1-3,TRBD1,CASTTGVSNTIYF,TGTGCCAGCACGACAGGGGTTAGCAACACCATATATTTT
-,TRBV27,TRBJ1-6,-,CASKPGSSSYNSPLHF,TGTGCCAGCAAGCCGGGGTCTAGCTCCTATAATTCACCCCTCCACTTT
-,TRBV6-5,TRBJ1-3,-,CASRPGYSGNTIYF,TGTGCCAGCAGACCGGGATACTCTGGAAACACCATATATTTT
once,TRBV2,TRBJ2-3,TRBD2,CASVSGGHEDTQYF,TGTGCCAGCGTATCGGGGGGGCATGAAGATACGCAGTATTTT
-,TRBV6-2/TRBV6-3,TRBJ2-3,TRBD2,CASSYSASGGDDTQYF,TGTGCCAGCAGTTACTCGGCTAGCGGGGGGGACGATACGCAGTATTTT
-,TRBV10-3,TRBJ1-5,TRBD1,CAISVGTGKSNQPQHF,TGTGCCATCAGCGTCGGGACAGGGAAAAGCAATCAGCCCCAGCATTTT
few,TRBV7-8,TRBJ2-7,TRBD2,CASSSKGLAAYEQYF,TGTGCCAGCAGCTCCAAAGGACTAGCGGCCTACGAGCAGTACTTC
-,TRBV6-2/TRBV6-3,TRBJ2-7,TRBD2,CASSHKRLAVQYF,TGTGCCAGCAGTCATAAGAGACTAGCCGTGCAGTACTTC
-,TRBV7-2,TRBJ2-3,-,CASSLVRDTDTQYF,TGTGCCAGCAGCTTGGTCAGGGACACAGATACGCAGTATTTT
-,TRBV28,TRBJ1-1,-,CASSYRLFLGNTEAFF,TGTGCCAGCAGTTACAGGTTATTTTTGGGGAACACTGAAGCTTTCTTT
-,TRBV15,TRBJ1-2,-,CATSRDYEFPYGYTF,TGTGCCACCAGCAGAGATTATGAGTTTCCCTATGGCTACACCTTC
-,TRBV2,TRBJ2-5,-,CASSDTGGTQYF,TGTGCCAGCAGTGATACGGGTGGGACCCAGTACTTC
many,TRBV6-2/TRBV6-3,TRBJ2-7,-,CASSHDTLEQYF,TGTGCCAGCAGTCATGACACCCTCGAGCAGTACTTC
-,TRBV5-1,TRBJ2-7,-,CASSFSAGGGYEQYF,TGCGCCAGCAGCTTTTCCGCCGGGGGTGGGTACGAGCAGTACTTC
-,TRBV9,TRBJ2-3,TRBD2,CASSVGAGERTDTQYF,TGTGCCAGCAGCGTAGGAGCGGGGGAGCGCACAGATACGCAGTATTTT
-,TRBV19,TRBJ1-1,-,CASSLNRNTEAFF,TGTGCCAGTAGCCTCAACAGGAACACTGAAGCTTTCTTT
-,TRBV6-6,TRBJ2-1,TRBD2,CASSHGLAGNNEQFF,TGTGCCAGCAGTCACGGACTAGCGGGAAACAATGAGCAGTTCTTC
-,TRBV4-1,TRBJ1-3,-,CASSQALNLGVGNTIYF,TGCGCCAGCAGCCAAGCCCTAAACCTGGGAGTTGGAAACACCATATATTTT
-,TRBV4-1,TRBJ1-5,TRBD1,CASSQGQGADYSNQPQHF,TGCGCCAGCAGCCAAGGACAGGGGGCCGATTATAGCAATCAGCCCCAGCATTTT
-,TRBV7-9,TRBJ2-1,-,CASSLKSIAANNEQFF,TGTGCCAGCAGCTTAAAATCGATAGCGGCTAACAATGAGCAGTTCTTC
-,TRBV27,TRBJ2-3,TRBD2,CASRGAGATDTQYF,TGTGCCAGCAGAGGAGCGGGGGCCACAGATACGCAGTATTTT
-,TRBV7-2,TRBJ2-4,-,CASSPDKYANIQYF,TGTGCCAGCAGCCCCGACAAATACGCAAACATTCAGTACTTC
-,TRBV7-2,TRBJ1-3,-,CASSEGGSGNTIYF,TGTGCCAGCAGCGAAGGGGGCTCTGGAAACACCATATATTTT
-,TRBV5-1,TRBJ2-1,TRBD1,CASSLDREGEQFF,TGCGCCAGCAGCCTGGACAGGGAAGGTGAGCAGTTCTTC
-,TRBV5-6,TRBJ1-2,-,CASSLDTEGGYTF,TGTGCCAGCAGCTTGGATACCGAGGGTGGCTACACCTTC
few,TRBV5-5,TRBJ1-2,-,CASSPGAGYTF,TGTGCCAGCAGCCCAGGGGCTGGCTACACCTTC
-,TRBV15,TRBJ1-5,-,CATSRDGGGQPQHF,TGTGCCACCAGCAGAGACGGGGGTGGTCAGCCCCAGCATTTT
-,TRBV5-1,TRBJ2-7,-,CASSQDSSYEQYF,TGCGCCAGCAGCCAGGACAGTTCCTACGAGCAGTACTTC
-,TRBV7-3,TRBJ1-2,TRBD1,CASTQGPDRVDYTF,TGTGCCAGCACCCAAGGCCCCGACAGGGTTGACTACACCTTC
-,TRBV24-1,TRBJ1-2,TRBD1,CATSDSNRGYGYTF,TGTGCCACCAGTGATTCGAACAGGGGCTATGGCTACACCTTC
-,TRBV3-1/TRBV3-2,TRBJ1-6,TRBD1,CASSDRVYNSPLHF,TGTGCCAGCAGCGACAGGGTCTATAATTCACCCCTCCACTTT
once,TRBV6-6,TRBJ2-1,-,CASSWSSSSYNEQFF,TGTGCCAGCAGTTGGTCTAGTAGCTCCTACAATGAGCAGTTCTTC
-,TRBV6-1,TRBJ1-2,-,CASSEASVGTYGYTF,TGTGCCAGCAGTGAAGCGTCGGTGGGCACCTATGGCTACACCTTC
-,TRBV19,TRBJ2-1,TRBD2,CASSILAGPEQFF,TGTGCCAGTAGTATCCTAGCGGGGCCTGAGCAGTTCTTC
-,TRBV19,TRBJ1-2,-,CASTYSQLPYGYTF,TGTGCCAGTACCTATTCCCAACTACCCTATGGCTACACCTTC
-,TRBV6-5,TRBJ1-6,-,CASSRQLSYNSPLHF,TGTGCCAGCAGCCGACAGCTCTCCTATAATTCACCCCTCCACTTT
-,TRBV7-6,TRBJ2-2,TRBD1,CASSLAPTGGEPGELFF,TGTGCCAGCAGCTTAGCGCCAACAGGGGGCGAACCCGGGGAGCTGTTTTTT
-,TRBV19,TRBJ1-1,-,CASLDRMNTEAFF,TGTGCCAGTCTTGACAGAATGAACACTGAAGCTTTCTTT
few,TRBV4-2,TRBJ2-7,TRBD1,CASSLGQASYEQYF,TGTGCCAGCAGCCTCGGACAGGCCTCCTACGAGCAGTACTTC
few,TRBV6-5,TRBJ2-5,-,CASSYGNRETQYF,TGTGCCAGCAGTTACGGTAACAGGGAGACCCAGTACTTC
-,TRBV5-1,TRBJ2-7,TRBD1,CASSPQPGQGRDEQYF,TGCGCCAGCAGCCCACAACCGGGACAGGGGCGCGACGAGCAGTACTTC
-,TRBV6-5,TRBJ1-3,-,CASSQTALSGNTIYF,TGTGCCAGCAGTCAAACAGCCCTCTCTGGAAACACCATATATTTT
once,TRBV2,TRBJ2-1,TRBD1,CASIGVLGQGRGVNEQFF,TGTGCCAGCATTGGGGTCTTAGGACAGGGCAGAGGTGTGAATGAGCAGTTCTTC
-,TRBV5-1,TRBJ2-3,TRBD2,CASRGSQASGAKLTDTQYF,TGCGCCAGCAGAGGGAGTCAAGCTAGCGGGGCCAAATTGACAGATACGCAGTATTTT
-,TRBV28,TRBJ2-3,-,CASSLRQGWTDTQYF,TGTGCCAGCAGTTTACGCCAGGGATGGACAGATACGCAGTATTTT
-,TRBV19,TRBJ2-7,-,CATKYTPSYEQYF,TGTGCCACCAAATATACTCCGTCCTACGAGCAGTACTTC
-,TRBV7-3,TRBJ1-1,-,CASSLGSNTEAFF,TGTGCCAGCAGCTTAGGGAGTAACACTGAAGCTTTCTTT
few,TRBV19,TRBJ1-4,-,CASSYRVVSNEKLFF,TGTGCCAGTAGTTATCGGGTGGTCAGCAATGAAAAACTGTTTTTT
-,TRBV14,TRBJ2-3,TRBD2,CASSQDWAGVADTQYF,TGTGCCAGCAGCCAAGATTGGGCGGGGGTCGCAGATACGCAGTATTTT
once,TRBV5-5,TRBJ2-7,-,CASSLGHTIYEQYF,TGTGCCAGCAGCCTTGGACACACAATCTACGAGCAGTACTTC
-,TRBV6-5,TRBJ1-5,-,CASSYSRSQPQHF,TGTGCCAGCAGTTACTCGAGGTCCCAGCCCCAGCATTTT
-,TRBV5-1,TRBJ2-5,-,CASSLGDWGGETQYF,TGCGCCAGCAGCTTGGGGGACTGGGGAGGAGAGACCCAGTACTTC
-,TRBV6-2/TRBV6-3,TRBJ1-2,-,CASSYPGAYGYTF,TGTGCCAGCAGTTATCCAGGGGCCTATGGCTACACCTTC